The 29 T cell receptor beta chains in this list originate from one sample, sequenced in a study of blood T cell repertoires in COVID-19. This table comes from immunoSEQ multiplex PCR, and its TCRdb copy is limited to in-frame clones, with some not included. The table records roughly 130,000 clones, around 85% of them present only once. What was sequenced was peripheral blood. Source of these receptors: a woman in her fifties or sixties with acute or convalescent COVID-19.

The J gene is TRBJ2-3, the V gene TRBV12-5, with 14 nucleotides matching TRBD2. Unmatched junction bases numbered 9, after V lost 1 base and J lost 3 bases. This CDR3 spans 19 amino acids. Looked up from germline, CDR1 is LGHNT and CDR2 is FRNRAP. CDR3 sequence reads: CASGLAGLAGGKVTDTQYF. DNA of the CDR3: TGTGCTAGTGGTTTGGCAGGACTAGCGGGGGGAAAAGTAACAGATACGCAGTATTTT.

The chain carries TRBV5-1 and TRBJ1-1, with D maybe TRBD1 (6 bases). The CDR3 covers 15 residues. Germline V gene data show CDR1 as SGHRS and CDR2 as YFSETQ. With 7 bases removed from V and 1 base from J, the gap between germline ends came to 17 bases. The CDR3: CASSWGLESNTEAFF. CDR3 DNA: TGCGCCAGCTCTTGGGGGCTCGAGTCGAACACTGAAGCTTTCTTT.

This chain links TRBV6-1 with TRBJ1-5; a possible D gene is TRBD1 (5 bases). The ends were cut back, 1 base at V and 6 bases at J, with 28 bases in the middle. The CDR3 consists of 20 residues. The V gene's germline CDR1 is MNHNS and CDR2 SASEGT. The CDR3 sequence: CASSEDFSFQWVRAGQPQHF. The CDR3 DNA sequence: TGTGCCAGCAGTGAAGATTTTTCGTTCCAATGGGTCAGGGCTGGTCAGCCCCAGCATTTT.

Only a few counts were recorded for this clone. The chain links TRBV2 to TRBJ1-5; TRBD1 is a possible D gene (6 bases). V lost 4 bases, J lost 6 bases, and 13 bases lay in between. The germline V gene encodes CDR1 SNHLY and CDR2 FYNNEI. The CDR3 loop spans 14 amino acids. The CDR3 here is CASSVGGASQPQHF. Written as DNA, the CDR3 is TGTGCCAGCAGTGTAGGGGGAGCGAGTCAGCCCCAGCATTTT.

The count of this clone is one. J is TRBJ1-2 and V is TRBV7-9; TRBD1 is a possible D gene (6 bases). This CDR3 comprises 14 residues. Looked up from germline, CDR1 is SEHNR and CDR2 is FQNEAQ (reference sequence). V was cut by 2 bases and J by 8 bases, with 15 bases left in between. The CDR3 is CASSLNVIQGGYTF. The CDR3 DNA follows: TGTGCCAGCAGCTTAAACGTGATACAGGGAGGCTACACCTTC.

The J gene is TRBJ2-1, the V gene TRBV7-9, with 11 bases that match TRBD2. This CDR3 comprises 15 residues. V shed 5 bases, J shed 6 bases, and the junction held 6 bases outside the gene matches. Germline V gives CDR1 SEHNR, CDR2 FQNEAQ (reference sequence). The CDR3 loop is CASSRLAGRVNEQFF. The CDR3 nucleotides read TGTGCCAGCAGCAGACTAGCGGGGAGAGTCAATGAGCAGTTCTTC. Complete variable domain (other parts from reference TRBV7-9 and TRBJ2-1): DTGVSQNPRHKITKRGQNVTFRCDPISEHNRLYWYRQTLGQGPEFLTYFQNEAQLEKSRLLSDRFSAERPKGSFSTLEIQRTEQGDSAMYLCASSRLAGRVNEQFFGPGTRLTVL.

The chain recombines TRBV5-1 with TRBJ1-2; TRBD1 agrees at 7 bases. With V trimmed by 7 bases and J by 2 bases, 11 bases remained unmatched. CDR3 length: 15 residues. Per germline, CDR1 SGHRS and CDR2 YFSETQ. CDR3 sequence (DNA): TGCGCCAGCTCCTCCCGGGAGGGGGCGAACTATGGCTACACCTTC. Translation: CASSSREGANYGYTF.

This clone was counted once. This chain uses TRBV28 with TRBJ2-1; D unresolved. Trimming shortened V by 8 bases and J by 15 bases, and 17 bases separated the two germline ends. The CDR3 covers 11 residues. CDR1 is MDHEN, CDR2 SYDVKM, per germline. CDR3 in amino acids: CASGSMQAPFF. The DNA of the CDR3 is TGTGCCAGCGGCTCTATGCAGGCTCCGTTCTTC. The full variable domain, rest sourced from reference TRBV28 and TRBJ2-1, is DVKVTQSSRYLVKRTGEKVFLECVQDMDHENMFWYRQDPGLGLRLIYFSYDVKMKEKGDIPEGYSVSREKKERFSLILESASTNQTSMYLCASGSMQAPFFGPGTRLTVL.

J is TRBJ2-2 and V is TRBV5-8; 10 nucleotides agree with TRBD1. CDR3 length equals 17 residues. Germline V gene data show CDR1 as SGHTS and CDR2 as YDEGEE. J gave up 0 bases and V 4 bases, and 6 bases lay outside the gene matches. CDR3 in amino acids: CASSPETGGANTGELFF. CDR3 sequence (DNA): TGTGCCAGCAGCCCGGAGACAGGGGGCGCGAACACCGGGGAGCTGTTTTTT.

This clone was counted a few times. Other nucleotide sequences in the sample specify the same CDR3. The chain links TRBV9 to TRBJ1-1, with D unresolved. This CDR3 is built from 13 residues. From germline, CDR1 is SGDLS and CDR2 YYNGEE. Trimming took 1 base from V and 1 from J, leaving 5 bases between them. This chain's CDR3 is CASSVSQNTEAFF. CDR3 sequence (DNA): TGTGCCAGCAGCGTATCCCAGAACACTGAAGCTTTCTTT.

CDR3 DNA sequence: TGTGCCAGCAGCCCCCTAGCAAGTACAGATACGCAGTATTTT. Its protein product is CASSPLASTDTQYF. V usage is TRBV7-3 and J usage is TRBJ2-3; D might be TRBD2 (5 bases). Germline V lookup: CDR1 SGHTA, CDR2 FQGTGA. The CDR3 length is 14 residues. The V and J ends lost 5 bases and 3 bases respectively, with 12 bases between them.

The V gene is TRBV11-3, the J gene TRBJ2-7, with D possibly matching TRBD1 (5 bases). Trimming shortened V by 1 base and J by 2 bases, and 6 bases separated the two germline ends. Germline V gene sequence: CDR1 SGHNT, CDR2 YENEEA. The CDR3 is made up of 13 amino acids. The CDR3 reads CASSLGQTYEQYF. The CDR3 DNA reads TGTGCCAGCAGCTTAGGACAGACCTACGAGCAGTACTTC.

This clone showed up just a few times. Different DNA sequences within this sample yield the same CDR3. V and J are TRBV11-2 and TRBJ1-6; D ambiguous. The CDR3 is 14 amino acids. Trimming took 0 bases from V and 7 from J, leaving 7 bases between them. Germline V gene data show CDR1 as SGHAT and CDR2 as FQNNGV. Here the CDR3 reads CASSLDRINSPLHF. CDR3 nucleotides: TGTGCCAGCAGCTTAGATAGAATAAATTCACCCCTCCACTTT.

The table lists this clone with a count of one. The chain joins TRBV10-3 to TRBJ2-3, with D possibly TRBD2 on 6 matching bases. Trimming removed 6 bases from V and 3 bases from J, with 13 bases in between. Germline V CDR1 and CDR2: ENHRY, SYGVKD. The CDR3 has 14 residues. CDR3 region: CAIRGYGGTDTQYF. The CDR3 DNA follows: TGTGCCATCAGGGGGTATGGGGGGACAGATACGCAGTATTTT.

The chain carries TRBV2 and TRBJ1-3, with TRBD1 as a possible D gene (5 bases). The V gene lost 7 bases and the J gene lost 0 bases, with 16 bases spanning the gap. Germline V gives CDR1 SNHLY, CDR2 FYNNEI. This CDR3 is built from 16 residues. CDR3 loop: CASTLGTSHSGNTIYF. Written as DNA, the CDR3 is TGTGCCAGCACCTTAGGGACTTCTCACTCTGGAAACACCATATATTTT.

The J gene is TRBJ1-1, the V gene TRBV5-5, with a tentative D call TRBD1 (5 bases). V was clipped by 0 bases and J by 1 base, with 10 bases between them. CDR3 length: 15 amino acids. Germline CDR1 is SGHKS and CDR2 is YYEKEE (reference sequence). The CDR3 sequence is CASSLVGQGNTEAFF. CDR3 bases: TGTGCCAGCAGCTTGGTAGGGCAGGGGAACACTGAAGCTTTCTTT.

In its sample, this clone was seen once. The V call is TRBV5-1, the J call TRBJ2-3; D may be TRBD1 (5 bases). CDR1 SGHRS and CDR2 YFSETQ come from the germline V gene. The CDR3 is 13 amino acids. Trimming cost V 1 base and J 3 bases, with 6 bases left between them. CDR3 in amino acids: CASSLPGTDTQYF. Written as DNA, the CDR3 is TGCGCCAGCAGCTTGCCAGGGACAGATACGCAGTATTTT.

The rearrangement uses TRBV7-8 and TRBJ1-1; 8 bases match TRBD1. This CDR3 region has 13 residues. CDR1 is SGHVS and CDR2 is FQNEAQ in the germline V gene. V lost 5 bases, J lost 5 bases, and 4 bases stayed unmatched. The CDR3 region has the DNA TGTGCCAGCAGCATCCGGACAGGGACTGAAGCTTTCTTT. This sequence encodes CASSIRTGTEAFF.

This rearrangement joins TRBV29-1 to TRBJ1-2; 7 bases fit TRBD1. Germline V gives CDR1 SQVTM, CDR2 ANQGSEA. V lost 5 bases, J lost 0 bases, and 6 bases stayed unmatched. The CDR3 is 14 amino acids. The DNA for the CDR3 is TGCAGCGTTTTACAGGGGTCCGCTAACTATGGCTACACCTTC. Its translation: CSVLQGSANYGYTF.

This clone occurred a few times. CDR3 coding DNA: TGTGCCAGCAGTTACTCCGGGAACCCGTCCTACGAGCAGTACTTC. This translates into CASSYSGNPSYEQYF. The chain has TRBV6-2 or TRBV6-3 and TRBJ2-7, with D maybe TRBD2 (5 bases). Trimming stripped 0 bases from V and 1 base from J, with 10 bases between. The germline V gene encodes CDR1 MNHEY and CDR2 SVGEGT. The CDR3 loop spans 15 amino acids.

Here the CDR3 DNA reads TGTGCCACAACCGGGACAGGCTATCCAACTAATGAAAAACTGTTTTTT. Translated: CATTGTGYPTNEKLFF. The chain carries TRBV15 and TRBJ1-4, with TRBD1 identical over 8 bases. The CDR3 runs 16 residues. CDR1 and CDR2 from the germline V gene are LNHNV and YYDKDF (reference sequence). V lost 9 bases and J lost 0; bases outside the gene matches: 9.

The rearrangement joins TRBV5-1 to TRBJ2-1; 9 bases line up with TRBD2. V gave up 4 bases and J gave up 7 bases; unmatched junction bases: 6. Germline CDR1 is SGHRS and CDR2 is YFSETQ. The CDR3 has 14 amino acids. This chain's CDR3 is CASSPGTSKNEQFF. The DNA for the CDR3 is TGCGCCAGCAGCCCTGGGACTAGCAAGAATGAGCAGTTCTTC. The entire variable domain, with the rest obtained from reference TRBV5-1 and TRBJ2-1, is as follows: KAGVTQTPRYLIKTRGQQVTLSCSPISGHRSVSWYQQTPGQGLQFLFEYFSETQRNKGNFPGRFSGRQFSNSRSEMNVSTLELGDSALYLCASSPGTSKNEQFFGPGTRLTVL.

The rearrangement joins TRBV4-1 to TRBJ1-1; D is undetermined. V dropped 0 bases and J dropped 0 bases, with 8 bases sitting between them. This CDR3 is built from 15 residues. The germline V gene encodes CDR1 MGHRA and CDR2 YSYEKL. The CDR3 loop is CASSQDPVMNTEAFF. The CDR3 region has the DNA TGCGCCAGCAGCCAAGACCCCGTTATGAACACTGAAGCTTTCTTT.

V and J are TRBV19 and TRBJ1-5, with TRBD1 matching over 7 bases. The CDR3 contains 15 residues. Germline CDR1 LNHDA, CDR2 SQIVND (reference sequence). Trimming took 5 bases from V and 1 from J; bases not matched to a gene: 5. The CDR3: CASSLQGRSNQPQHF. CDR3 DNA sequence: TGTGCCAGTAGTCTACAGGGGAGGAGCAATCAGCCCCAGCATTTT.

This clone has a single count. This chain uses TRBV28 with TRBJ1-5; D remains unclear. This CDR3 is 16 amino acids long. Trimming pared 6 bases from V and 7 bases from J, leaving 22 bases between. Germline assignment: CDR1 MDHEN and CDR2 SYDVKM. Written as DNA, the CDR3 is TGTGCCAGCAGCCCTTCGGACGGCCCTAGCCGACAGCCCCAGCATTTT. Protein: CASSPSDGPSRQPQHF.

The chain joins TRBV3-1 (or the pseudogene TRBV3-2) to TRBJ1-2; 9 nucleotides agree with TRBD1. CDR1 is LGHDT and CDR2 is YNNKEL in the germline V gene (reference sequence). V was pared by 3 bases and J by 7 bases, with 12 bases of the junction left unmatched. This CDR3 contains 16 residues. CDR3 sequence (DNA): TGTGCCAGCAGCCACTCCGAAACAGGGGGCGCGGGTGGCTACACCTTC. As protein: CASSHSETGGAGGYTF.

V gene TRBV9 combines with J gene TRBJ1-3, with a tentative D call TRBD1 (5 bases). The germline CDR1 and CDR2 sequences are SGDLS and YYNGEE. The CDR3 sequence is 16 residues long. Deletions cut 4 bases from V and 2 bases from J, with 16 bases between. CDR3 coding DNA: TGTGCCAGCAGCCGTCCATCTCAGGGCGCTGGAAACACCATATATTTT. Its protein product is CASSRPSQGAGNTIYF.

This chain connects TRBV5-6 to TRBJ2-7; 11 bases are a match to TRBD1. Germline V gene sequence: CDR1 SGHDT, CDR2 YYEEEE. The junction had 9 bases not matched to a gene; V was cut back by 6 bases and J by 1 base. This CDR3 region has 16 residues. In DNA form, the CDR3 reads TGTGCCAGCAACCGGGACAGGGGGTTTGGGTCCTACGAGCAGTACTTC. It is translated as CASNRDRGFGSYEQYF.

V gene TRBV9 combines with J gene TRBJ2-3; 7 nucleotides agree with TRBD1. Germline CDR1 SGDLS, CDR2 YYNGEE. The CDR3 sequence is 17 residues long. The V segment lost 1 base and the J segment 0 bases; nucleotides outside the gene matches: 8. In DNA form, the CDR3 reads TGTGCCAGCAGCGTATCAATTGAGGGGGCTAGCACAGATACGCAGTATTTT. Amino acid sequence: CASSVSIEGASTDTQYF.